Each of the 28 T cell receptor beta chains below was sequenced from the same sample in a study of T cell responses to AZD1222 COVID-19 vaccine. Only in-frame clones appear in the TCRdb table, and some are missing; sequencing was by immunoSEQ multiplex PCR. The sample lists around 170,000 clones; around 88% were seen once. Here the sequenced sample was peripheral blood, taken 28 days after the second AZD1222 dose. The source is an adult who received the AZD1222 COVID-19 vaccine.

This clone was seen only once. This chain uses TRBV29-1 with TRBJ2-5; 8 nucleotides match TRBD1. CDR1 is SQVTM and CDR2 is ANQGSEA in the germline V gene. Trimming removed 6 bases from V and 1 base from J; junction bases left unmatched: 1. The CDR3 length is 12 residues. This chain's CDR3 is CSVGQGQETQYF. The CDR3 DNA reads as TGCAGCGTAGGACAGGGCCAAGAGACCCAGTACTTC.

The J gene is TRBJ2-7, the V gene TRBV7-8; possible D gene TRBD1, 6 bases. The V end was cut by 0 bases, the J end by 0 bases, with 12 bases between. CDR3 size: 16 residues. Germline V CDR1 and CDR2: SGHVS, FQNEAQ. Here the CDR3 reads CASSLARDITSYEQYF. The DNA of the CDR3 is TGTGCCAGCAGCTTAGCTCGGGACATAACCTCCTACGAGCAGTACTTC.

In the case of this clone: At the DNA level, this CDR3 is encoded by other sequences in the same sample as well. The chain combines TRBV7-9 with TRBJ1-1; 8 bases agree with TRBD1. Germline V gene sequence: CDR1 SEHNR, CDR2 FQNEAQ (reference sequence). The CDR3 has 12 amino acids. V shed 5 bases and J 8 bases; nucleotides not matched to a gene: 4. In DNA form, the CDR3 reads TGTGCCAGCAGCCAGACAGGGGTCGAAGCTTTCTTT. Protein: CASSQTGVEAFF.

The V gene is TRBV7-3, the J gene TRBJ2-3; TRBD2 aligns across 8 bases. Unmatched junction bases numbered 14, after V lost 3 bases and J lost 6 bases. The CDR3 has 17 residues. Germline CDR1 SGHTA, CDR2 FQGTGA. The CDR3 region is CASSFLTGLGTGDTQYF. In DNA, the CDR3 is TGTGCCAGCAGCTTTCTCACGGGACTAGGTACTGGGGATACGCAGTATTTT.

The chain carries TRBV2 and TRBJ1-2; D perhaps matches TRBD1 (5 bases). Germline loops: CDR1 SNHLY, CDR2 FYNNEI. Trimming pared 7 bases from V and 5 bases from J, leaving 8 bases between. The CDR3 sequence is 11 residues long. CDR3 sequence reads: CASNEGYGYTF. Written as DNA, the CDR3 is TGTGCCAGCAATGAGGGGTATGGCTACACCTTC. Filled out from reference TRBV2 and TRBJ1-2, the complete variable domain reads EPEVTQTPSHQVTQMGQEVILRCVPISNHLYFYWYRQILGQKVEFLVSFYNNEISEKSEIFDDQFSVERPDGSNFTLKIRSTKLEDSAMYFCASNEGYGYTFGSGTRLTVV.

The rearrangement uses TRBV5-1 and TRBJ1-2, with 7 bases that match TRBD1. The germline V gene has CDR1 SGHRS and CDR2 YFSETQ. This CDR3 comprises 14 residues. The J segment lost 8 bases and the V segment lost 2 bases, leaving 9 bases of the junction unmatched. CDR3 sequence: CASSLLTGSSGYTF. CDR3 in DNA: TGCGCCAGCAGCTTATTGACAGGGAGTAGCGGCTACACCTTC. Supplemented by reference TRBV5-1 and TRBJ1-2, the full variable domain reads KAGVTQTPRYLIKTRGQQVTLSCSPISGHRSVSWYQQTPGQGLQFLFEYFSETQRNKGNFPGRFSGRQFSNSRSEMNVSTLELGDSALYLCASSLLTGSSGYTFGSGTRLTVV.

Here the CDR3 DNA reads TGCGCCAGCAGCCAAGAAGGGGGATCCTATAATTCACCCCTCCACTTT. It encodes CASSQEGGSYNSPLHF. The rearrangement joins TRBV4-3 to TRBJ1-6; tentative D call: TRBD1 (6 bases). The CDR3 length is 16 residues. Germline CDR1 is LGHNA and CDR2 is YSLEER. The ends were cut back, 0 bases at V and 1 base at J, with 7 bases in the middle.

This clone was seen once. The rearrangement uses TRBV15 and TRBJ1-1; perhaps TRBD1 as D (5 bases). The V end was cut by 5 bases, the J end by 2 bases, with 15 bases between. Germline-derived CDR1 and CDR2 are LNHNV and YYDKDF (reference sequence). CDR3 length: 15 amino acids. DNA of the CDR3: TGTGCCACCAGCGGAAAAGGGACGGATAACACTGAAGCTTTCTTT. Translation gives CATSGKGTDNTEAFF.

This clone was found once. The V gene is TRBV9, the J gene TRBJ2-5; possible D gene TRBD2, 7 bases. Germline lookup yields CDR1 SGDLS and CDR2 YYNGEE. V lost 0 bases to trimming and J lost 1 base, with 13 bases between them. The CDR3 is 16 amino acids. The CDR3 DNA sequence: TGTGCCAGCAGCGTAGAGGGGGGGCTCCGCCAAGAGACCCAGTACTTC. It codes for CASSVEGGLRQETQYF. Filled out from reference TRBV9 and TRBJ2-5, the complete variable domain reads DSGVTQTPKHLITATGQRVTLRCSPRSGDLSVYWYQQSLDQGLQFLIQYYNGEERAKGNILERFSAQQFPDLHSELNLSSLELGDSALYFCASSVEGGLRQETQYFGPGTRLLVL.

The rearrangement links TRBV7-9 to TRBJ1-1; 7 bases match TRBD1. The CDR3 sequence is 14 residues long. V gave up 7 bases and J gave up 2 bases; unmatched junction bases: 7. CDR1 and CDR2 (germline): SEHNR, FQNEAQ (reference sequence). The CDR3 here is CASNQRGRNTEAFF. The CDR3 bases are TGTGCCAGCAACCAAAGGGGGCGCAACACTGAAGCTTTCTTT.

The chain couples TRBV19 to TRBJ1-4; TRBD1 aligns across 9 bases. CDR3 size: 15 residues. CDR1 and CDR2 from the germline V gene are LNHDA and SQIVND (reference sequence). With V trimmed by 1 base and J by 7 bases, 4 bases remained unmatched. The CDR3 spells CASSIGDRVSEKLFF. Here the CDR3 DNA reads TGTGCCAGTAGTATAGGGGACAGGGTATCTGAAAAACTGTTTTTT.

The CDR3 spells CASTIQGASSEAFF. The CDR3, as DNA: TGTGCCAGCACCATCCAGGGGGCCTCATCTGAAGCTTTCTTT. J is TRBJ1-1 and V is TRBV6-5, with 8 bases aligning to TRBD1. Germline values: CDR1 MNHEY, CDR2 SVGAGI. V lost 7 bases and J lost 6; bases outside the gene matches: 10. The CDR3 sequence is 14 residues long.

Remarks on this clone: Distinct nucleotide sequences in the sample also encode this CDR3. The chain has TRBV7-3 and TRBJ1-1; weak D call: TRBD1 (5 bases). V lost 1 base to trimming and J lost 1 base, with 10 bases between them. The germline V gene encodes CDR1 SGHTA and CDR2 FQGTGA. The CDR3 covers 15 residues. The CDR3 DNA is TGTGCCAGCAGCTTAATGGGCCAGGGGAACACTGAAGCTTTCTTT. It yields the protein CASSLMGQGNTEAFF.

This clone has a single count. This chain uses TRBV24-1 with TRBJ1-2; D unresolved. The germline V and J ends were trimmed by 7 bases and 4 bases, with 9 bases remaining between them. This CDR3 region has 12 residues. Germline V lookup: CDR1 KGHDR, CDR2 SFDVKD. The CDR3 nucleotides read TGTGCCACCAGAGGGAAGGGCTATGGCTACACCTTC. Encoded protein: CATRGKGYGYTF.

The rearrangement joins TRBV7-3 to TRBJ1-1, with D maybe TRBD1 (6 bases). Germline CDR1 reads SGHTA; CDR2 reads FQGTGA. The CDR3 length is 13 residues. V dropped 8 bases and J dropped 1 base, with 11 bases sitting between them. CDR3 sequence (DNA): TGTGCCAGCTCGGGGGGGCCGAACACTGAAGCTTTCTTT. Protein: CASSGGPNTEAFF.

This chain uses TRBV28 with TRBJ2-7, with 13 nucleotides matching TRBD2. The CDR3 has 16 residues. Trimming removed 3 bases from V and 1 base from J; junction bases left unmatched: 3. Germline lookup yields CDR1 MDHEN and CDR2 SYDVKM. The CDR3 region is CASSLLGLAGSYEQYF. The CDR3 DNA reads as TGTGCCAGCAGTTTGTTGGGACTAGCGGGGTCCTACGAGCAGTACTTC. Full variable domain (rest looked up from reference TRBV28 and TRBJ2-7): DVKVTQSSRYLVKRTGEKVFLECVQDMDHENMFWYRQDPGLGLRLIYFSYDVKMKEKGDIPEGYSVSREKKERFSLILESASTNQTSMYLCASSLLGLAGSYEQYFGPGTRLTVT.

The V and J genes are TRBV18 and TRBJ2-2, with 12 bases matching TRBD1. V shed 2 bases, J shed 6 bases, and the junction held 7 bases outside the gene matches. Germline V CDR1 and CDR2: KGHSH, LQKENI. This CDR3 spans 17 amino acids. CDR3: CASSPTGQGAFAGELFF. CDR3 nucleotides: TGTGCCAGCTCACCAACGGGACAGGGGGCGTTTGCCGGGGAGCTGTTTTTT.

DNA of the CDR3: TGTGCCAGCAGCGCGCCGGGGAACACTGAAGCTTTCTTT. It is translated as CASSAPGNTEAFF. The chain employs TRBV3-1 (or the pseudogene TRBV3-2) and TRBJ1-1, with unresolved D. CDR1 is LGHDT and CDR2 is YNNKEL in the germline V gene (reference sequence). This CDR3 contains 13 residues. With 5 bases removed from V and 1 base from J, the gap between germline ends came to 8 bases.

The chain employs TRBV28 and TRBJ1-6; D call uncertain. The CDR3 has 16 residues. V lost 3 bases, J lost 7 bases, and 16 bases lay in between. The germline gives CDR1 MDHEN, CDR2 SYDVKM. The CDR3 bases are TGTGCCAGCAGTTTCCTGGCGGGGTTGGTAAATTCACCCCTCCACTTT. Residues: CASSFLAGLVNSPLHF. Filled out from reference TRBV28 and TRBJ1-6, the complete variable domain reads DVKVTQSSRYLVKRTGEKVFLECVQDMDHENMFWYRQDPGLGLRLIYFSYDVKMKEKGDIPEGYSVSREKKERFSLILESASTNQTSMYLCASSFLAGLVNSPLHFGNGTRLTVT.

The V and J genes are TRBV28 and TRBJ1-6; D is perhaps TRBD1 (5 bases). Germline V gene lookup returns CDR1 MDHEN and CDR2 SYDVKM. Trimming took off 6 bases at V and 7 bases at J, with 16 bases between the two ends. The CDR3 length is 15 residues. The CDR3 reads CASRPGDGSNSPLHF. CDR3 sequence (DNA): TGTGCCAGCAGACCCGGGGACGGGTCAAATTCACCCCTCCACTTT. The full variable domain, its missing parts supplied by reference TRBV28 and TRBJ1-6, is DVKVTQSSRYLVKRTGEKVFLECVQDMDHENMFWYRQDPGLGLRLIYFSYDVKMKEKGDIPEGYSVSREKKERFSLILESASTNQTSMYLCASRPGDGSNSPLHFGNGTRLTVT.

In this sample, this clone turned up a few times. The gene calls are TRBV24-1 and TRBJ1-2; unclear D gene. V dropped 4 bases and J dropped 4 bases, with 6 bases sitting between them. This CDR3 spans 12 amino acids. From germline, CDR1 is KGHDR and CDR2 SFDVKD. CDR3 amino acids: CATSDTTYGYTF. Written as DNA, the CDR3 is TGTGCCACCAGTGACACCACCTATGGCTACACCTTC.

In nucleotides, the CDR3 is TGCGCCAGCAGCTCTGCGTGGGGCGGGAACACTGAAGCTTTCTTT. It translates to CASSSAWGGNTEAFF. The V gene is TRBV5-1, the J gene TRBJ1-1; D may be TRBD1 (5 bases). The CDR3 length is 15 residues. V dropped 3 bases and J dropped 1 base, with 13 bases sitting between them. Looked up from germline, CDR1 is SGHRS and CDR2 is YFSETQ.

This clone appeared once. This chain uses TRBV7-2 with TRBJ1-3; D is unclear. The CDR3 length is 16 residues. Trimming pared 5 bases from V and 0 bases from J, leaving 14 bases between. Germline CDR1 and CDR2: SGHTA and FQGNSA. CDR3 residues: CASSKRAGSSGNTIYF. CDR3 in DNA: TGTGCCAGCAGCAAGCGGGCCGGTAGCTCTGGAAACACCATATATTTT.

The chain joins TRBV7-3 to TRBJ2-5; 10 nucleotides align to TRBD1. The CDR3 spans 15 residues. V shed 2 bases, J shed 7 bases, and the junction held 7 bases outside the gene matches. Germline V gives CDR1 SGHTA, CDR2 FQGTGA. This CDR3 is CASSLGTGALRTQYF. The CDR3 DNA sequence: TGTGCCAGCAGCTTAGGGACAGGGGCCCTGAGGACCCAGTACTTC.

The chain employs TRBV2 and TRBJ2-1; D uncertain. The V gene lost 1 base and the J gene lost 4 bases, with 5 bases spanning the gap. This CDR3 has 13 amino acids. CDR1 is SNHLY and CDR2 is FYNNEI in the germline V gene. CDR3 loop: CASSEVGYNEQFF. The CDR3 nucleotides read TGTGCCAGCAGTGAAGTTGGATACAATGAGCAGTTCTTC.

This clone was found once. The rearrangement joins TRBV2 to TRBJ1-1, with a possible D match to TRBD1 (6 bases). Germline V gives CDR1 SNHLY, CDR2 FYNNEI. The CDR3 runs to 12 residues. V gave up 6 bases and J gave up 14 bases, with 19 bases separating them. CDR3 amino acids: CASRGGSPSAFF. DNA of the CDR3: TGTGCCAGCAGAGGGGGGTCCCCCTCGGCCTTCTTT.

This chain joins TRBV6-5 and TRBJ2-1; TRBD1 or TRBD2 may be the D gene (7 bases each). Germline CDR1 and CDR2: MNHEY and SVGAGI. CDR3 size: 15 residues. Trimming shortened V by 0 bases and J by 9 bases, and 15 bases separated the two germline ends. The CDR3 loop reads CASSYSRSGGAEQFF. The CDR3, as DNA: TGTGCCAGCAGTTACTCGCGGTCAGGGGGGGCTGAGCAGTTCTTC.

The chain uses TRBV6-1 and TRBJ1-4; 8 bases are a match to TRBD1. V was pared by 3 bases and J by 10 bases, with 4 bases of the junction left unmatched. Germline CDR1 reads MNHNS; CDR2 reads SASEGT. The CDR3 spans 13 residues. Here the CDR3 DNA reads TGTGCCAGCAGTGACGGACAGGGCCCAAAACTGTTTTTT. Translating it yields CASSDGQGPKLFF.